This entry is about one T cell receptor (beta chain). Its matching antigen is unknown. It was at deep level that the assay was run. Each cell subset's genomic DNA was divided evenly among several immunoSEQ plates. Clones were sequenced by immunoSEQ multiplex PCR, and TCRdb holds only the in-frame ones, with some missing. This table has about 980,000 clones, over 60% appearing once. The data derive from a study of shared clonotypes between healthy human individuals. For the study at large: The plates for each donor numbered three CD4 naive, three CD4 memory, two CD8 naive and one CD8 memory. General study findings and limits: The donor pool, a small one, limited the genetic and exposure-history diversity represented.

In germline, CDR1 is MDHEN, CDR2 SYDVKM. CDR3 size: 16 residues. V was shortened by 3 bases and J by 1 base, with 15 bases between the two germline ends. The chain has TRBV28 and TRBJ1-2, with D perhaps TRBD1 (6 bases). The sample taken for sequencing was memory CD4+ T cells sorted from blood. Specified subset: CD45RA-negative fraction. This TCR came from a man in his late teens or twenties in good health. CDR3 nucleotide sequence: TGTGCCAGCAGTTTTGCGGGGGCAGGGCTTAACTATGGCTACACCTTC. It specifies CASSFAGAGLNYGYTF.